This T cell receptor (beta chain) was captured in a study of blood T cell repertoires in COVID-19. Whole-study context: From the United States, Italy and Spain came samples of acute and convalescent COVID-19. T cells, B-cell-depleted T cells, or PBMCs provided the cDNA or gDNA that served as material.

CDR1 and CDR2 from the germline V gene are SNHLY and FYNNEI. J was trimmed by 4 bases and V by 4 bases; bases with no gene match: 12. The CDR3 totals 16 residues. Seattle-derived patients entered the study during active infection and were followed longitudinally. Authors' analysis steps: Counts of nucleated cells, estimated from reference gene primer amplification, were obtained. Assay used: immunoSEQ multiplex PCR; TCRdb lists only in-frame clones, some missing. Clone size and V and J calls were adopted from that table, with D and trimming inferred from the DNA. In the table there are 60,000 to 65,000 clones, 65% to 90% of which are singletons.

The receptor's source is a man aged 45-60 years with COVID-19, enrolled during active disease. Sequencing was performed on peripheral blood. The rearrangement links TRBV2 to TRBJ2-5; 7 nucleotides line up with TRBD2. CDR3 amino acids: CASSGLWREFGETQYF. The CDR3 DNA follows: TGTGCCAGCAGTGGCCTATGGCGGGAGTTTGGAGAGACCCAGTACTTC.